This section outlines one TCR beta chain sequence together with its context. It lacks a known antigen. Base quality data are lacking; no much larger clone is found one base away. Libraries were constructed by 5' RACE. The reads were generated on an Illumina HiSeq 2500. A second PCR of roughly 6 to 11 cycles was run with a J-beta primer mix and a sample-barcoded 5' primer. Each TCR beta cDNA molecule received a unique molecular identifier from a template-switch 5' adaptor carrying 12 random nucleotides. Each sample yielded at least 2.5 million CDR3-containing paired-end reads. The Mint cDNA synthesis kit, primed by a TRBC-specific oligonucleotide, was used to synthesize first-strand cDNA from all RNA. After uracil-DNA glycosylase treatment, a first 18-cycle PCR used universal primers M1SS and BC2_uni_R on all cDNA. Per the original workflow: Normalization of each sample was performed by random selection of 1 million high-quality reads, each carrying a distinct molecular identifier. Reads with shared molecular identifiers were discarded instead of being binned into consensus sequences. MiTCR, with a Q25 quality threshold and the strictest error-elimination algorithm, was used for CDR3 identification, clonotype clustering and error correction. A nonparametric unseen species model with Euler transformation was used to estimate lower-bound total TCR beta diversity. TCRdb passed the public sequencing reads through fastp at Q25 and MiXCR, retaining productive beta sequences. When rows share a CDR3 protein, they turn into one entry using the most common DNA and genes. For this entry, the V and J calls and clone size follow TCRdb and not the study's own pipeline. For this sample the table gives over 1,200,000 distinct CDR3 sequences, of which 59% were detected only once. The ten largest clones capture 6.7% of the sample.

CDR1 is given as LGHDT and CDR2 as YNNKEL, both from the germline V gene (reference sequence). V loses 0 bases, J loses 12 bases, and the germline ends lie 15 bases apart. The CDR3 numbers 14 residues from cysteine through phenylalanine. Just the 42-base CDR3 DNA is kept, in frame starting at base 1. Systemically healthy Caucasian individuals from Russia, 35 to 50 in total and aged roughly 6 to 95 years, were included as donors. About 9.1 milliliters of peripheral blood were collected from each donor into EDTA-treated Vacutainer tubes. PBMCs were isolated by Ficoll-Paque density-gradient centrifugation, with at least 6 million obtained per sample. Total RNA, at least 6 micrograms per sample, was extracted from PBMCs with Trizol reagent. For every donor, an aliquot of PBMCs went through flow cytometry to measure the percentages of naive CD45RAhigh/CD27high T cells. The data are from a study of blood T cells in healthy people across ages (dated by TCRdb to between 2014 and 2016). Study-level background: In model experiments, roughly one uniquely barcoded TCR beta cDNA molecule per two T cells was captured by template switching. Two additional independent replicas of 1 million unique cDNA reads from the same blood draw were analyzed for two donors (one aged 18 to 30 and one aged 80 or older). To avoid experimental bias, donors of different ages were distributed randomly across sequencing lanes. The study measured age-related changes in TCR beta repertoire diversity using deep sequencing normalized with unique cDNA molecular identifiers. Four age groups were formed from the donors: young (average approximately 15 years), middle-aged (just under 40), aged (about 62) and long-lived (roughly 88). What the work shows at the level of the full study, not this receptor alone: Donor CMV infection status was unknown, potentially confounding age-related changes in expanded clonotypes. Compared with the aged group, the long-lived group had more naive CD4+ T cells, fewer expanded clones and increased TCR diversity, a pattern suggesting age selection. Estimates of total diversity from one million sequenced T cells were regarded as lower bounds and underestimates. As age increased, observed TCR beta diversity per million T cells dropped in a roughly linear way, and a significant reduction was already evident by age 40. Because profiling used bulk unsorted PBMCs, naive and antigen-experienced compartments could not be compared conclusively. A strong correlation was found between observed TCR beta diversity and the percentage of naive T cells measured by flow cytometry.

Source material: blood. The clonotype was recovered from a man between 18 and 29 years old in good health. The sequence links TRBV3-1 to TRBJ2-4; a tentative D match to TRBD2 spans 6 bases. The CDR3 region: CASSQEVAAGSQYF. The base sequence is TGTGCCAGCAGCCAAGAGGTCGCAGCGGGTTCTCAGTACTTC.